This entry concerns a single T cell receptor (beta chain). TCRdb re-analysed the 5' RACE reads in MiXCR, keeping a single row per CDR3 protein. Of under 550,000 distinct CDR3 sequences listed, 20% to 25% are singletons. These data come from a study of T cells after yellow fever vaccination. From germline, CDR1 is LNHNV and CDR2 YYDKDF (reference sequence). Deletions cut 0 bases from V and 0 bases from J, with 6 bases between. CDR3 length: 15 residues. Sequencing was performed on PBMCs, taken roughly 20 days after the first yellow fever vaccination. The source is a man younger than 35 who received the YFV17D yellow fever vaccine. The chain is built from TRBV15 and TRBJ1-3; D unclear. CDR3 residues: CATSRDYASGNTIYF. Written as DNA, the CDR3 is TGTGCCACCAGCAGAGATTATGCCTCTGGAAACACCATATATTTT.